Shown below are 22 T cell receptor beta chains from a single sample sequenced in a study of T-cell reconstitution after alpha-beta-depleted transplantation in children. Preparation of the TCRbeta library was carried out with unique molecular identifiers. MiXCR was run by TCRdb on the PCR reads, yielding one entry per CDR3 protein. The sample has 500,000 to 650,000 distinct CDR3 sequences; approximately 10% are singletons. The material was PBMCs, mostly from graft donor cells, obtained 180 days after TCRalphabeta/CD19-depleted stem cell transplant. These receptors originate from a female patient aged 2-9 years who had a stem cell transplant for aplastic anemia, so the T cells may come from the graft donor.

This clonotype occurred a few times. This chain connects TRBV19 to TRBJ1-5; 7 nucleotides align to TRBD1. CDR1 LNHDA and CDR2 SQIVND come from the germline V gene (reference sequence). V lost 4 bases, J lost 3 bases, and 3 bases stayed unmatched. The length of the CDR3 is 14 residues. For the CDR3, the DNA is TGTGCCAGTAGTAAAACAGGGGTCAATCAGCCCCAGCATTTT. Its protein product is CASSKTGVNQPQHF.

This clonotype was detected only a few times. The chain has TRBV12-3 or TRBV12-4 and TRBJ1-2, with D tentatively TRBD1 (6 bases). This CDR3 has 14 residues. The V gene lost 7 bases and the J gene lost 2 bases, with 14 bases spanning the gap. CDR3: CASNRRDKNYGYTF. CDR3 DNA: TGTGCCAGCAACCGCCGGGACAAGAACTATGGCTACACCTTC.

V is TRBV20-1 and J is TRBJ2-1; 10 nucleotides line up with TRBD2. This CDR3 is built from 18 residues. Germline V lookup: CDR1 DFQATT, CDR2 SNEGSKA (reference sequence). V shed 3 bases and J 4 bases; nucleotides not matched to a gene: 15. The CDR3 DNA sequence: TGCAGTGCTAGCAGAGGAAGAGAACCTAGCGGGGGATACAATGAGCAGTTCTTC. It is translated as CSASRGREPSGGYNEQFF.

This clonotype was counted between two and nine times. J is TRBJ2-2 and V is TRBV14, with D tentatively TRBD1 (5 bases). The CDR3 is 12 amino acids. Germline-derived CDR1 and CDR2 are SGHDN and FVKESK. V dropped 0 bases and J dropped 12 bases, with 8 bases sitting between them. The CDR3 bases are TGTGCCAGCAGCCAAGACAGGGCGAAGCTGTTTTTT. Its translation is CASSQDRAKLFF. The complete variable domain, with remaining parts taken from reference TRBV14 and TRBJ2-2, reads EAGVTQFPSHSVIEKGQTVTLRCDPISGHDNLYWYRRVMGKEIKFLLHFVKESKQDESGMPNNRFLAERTGGTYSTLKVQPAELEDSGVYFCASSQDRAKLFFGEGSRLTVL.

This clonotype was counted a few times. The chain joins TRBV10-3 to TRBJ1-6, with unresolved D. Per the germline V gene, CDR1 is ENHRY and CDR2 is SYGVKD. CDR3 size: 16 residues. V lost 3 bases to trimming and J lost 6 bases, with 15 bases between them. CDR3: CAISDPGREANSPLHF. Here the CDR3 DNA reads TGTGCCATCAGTGACCCCGGACGGGAAGCTAATTCACCCCTCCACTTT.

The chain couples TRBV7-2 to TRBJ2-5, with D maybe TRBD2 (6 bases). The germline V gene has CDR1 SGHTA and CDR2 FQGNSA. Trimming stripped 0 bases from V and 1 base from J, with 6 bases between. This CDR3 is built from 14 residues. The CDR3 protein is CASSLARGQETQYF. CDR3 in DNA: TGTGCCAGCAGCTTAGCGCGGGGCCAAGAGACCCAGTACTTC.

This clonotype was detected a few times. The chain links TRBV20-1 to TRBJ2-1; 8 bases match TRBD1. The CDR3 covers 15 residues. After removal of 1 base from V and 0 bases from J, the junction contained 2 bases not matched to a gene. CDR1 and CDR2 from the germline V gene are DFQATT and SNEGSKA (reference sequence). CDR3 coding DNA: TGCAGTGCTAGAGGGACAGGGAGCTCCTACAATGAGCAGTTCTTC. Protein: CSARGTGSSYNEQFF.

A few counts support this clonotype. The CDR3 region is CASSYSGGARYGSKAFF. For the CDR3, the DNA is TGTGCCAGCAGTTACTCCGGCGGGGCTAGATATGGTTCGAAGGCTTTCTTT. The chain is built from TRBV6-2 or TRBV6-3 and TRBJ1-1, with TRBD1 as a possible D gene (5 bases). This CDR3 region has 17 residues. Trimming left V 0 bases short and J 11 bases short, with 25 bases between. Germline V gene sequence: CDR1 MNHEY, CDR2 SVGEGT.

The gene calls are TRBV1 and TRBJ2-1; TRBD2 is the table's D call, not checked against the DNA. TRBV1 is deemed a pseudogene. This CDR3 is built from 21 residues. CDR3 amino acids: CTSSQEGPCLAAYGSYNEQFF. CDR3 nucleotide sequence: TGCACCAGCAGCCAAGAAGGACCTTGCCTAGCGGCTTATGGCTCCTACAATGAGCAGTTCTTC.

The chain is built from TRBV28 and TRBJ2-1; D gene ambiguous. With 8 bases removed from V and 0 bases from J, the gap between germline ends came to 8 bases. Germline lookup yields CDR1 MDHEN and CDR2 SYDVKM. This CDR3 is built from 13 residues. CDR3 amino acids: CASVDSSYNEQFF. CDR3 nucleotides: TGTGCCAGCGTTGATAGCTCCTACAATGAGCAGTTCTTC.

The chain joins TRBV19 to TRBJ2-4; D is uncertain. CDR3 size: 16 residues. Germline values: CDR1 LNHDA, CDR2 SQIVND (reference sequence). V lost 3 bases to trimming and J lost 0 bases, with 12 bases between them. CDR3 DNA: TGTGCCAGTAGTATCCCCGCCTCGGGAGCCAAAAACATTCAGTACTTC. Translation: CASSIPASGAKNIQYF.

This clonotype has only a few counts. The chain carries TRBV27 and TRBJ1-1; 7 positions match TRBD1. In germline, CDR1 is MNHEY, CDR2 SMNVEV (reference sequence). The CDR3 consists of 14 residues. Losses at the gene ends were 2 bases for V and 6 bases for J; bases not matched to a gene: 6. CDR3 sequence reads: CASSLGSGGAEAFF. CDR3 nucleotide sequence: TGTGCCAGCAGTTTAGGGTCAGGGGGTGCTGAAGCTTTCTTT.

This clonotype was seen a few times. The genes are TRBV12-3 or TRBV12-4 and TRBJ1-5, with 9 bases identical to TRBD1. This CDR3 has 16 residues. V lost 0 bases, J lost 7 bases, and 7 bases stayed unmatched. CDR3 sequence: CASSLAHRGQGQPQHF. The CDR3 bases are TGTGCCAGCAGTTTAGCCCACAGGGGGCAGGGGCAGCCCCAGCATTTT.

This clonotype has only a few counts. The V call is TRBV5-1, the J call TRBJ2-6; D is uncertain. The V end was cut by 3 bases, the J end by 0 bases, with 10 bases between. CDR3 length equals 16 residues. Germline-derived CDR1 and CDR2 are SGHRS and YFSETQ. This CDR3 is CASSWEGLSGANVLTF. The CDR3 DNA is TGCGCCAGCAGCTGGGAAGGTCTCTCTGGGGCCAACGTCCTGACTTTC. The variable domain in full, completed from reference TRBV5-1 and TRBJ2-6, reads KAGVTQTPRYLIKTRGQQVTLSCSPISGHRSVSWYQQTPGQGLQFLFEYFSETQRNKGNFPGRFSGRQFSNSRSEMNVSTLELGDSALYLCASSWEGLSGANVLTFGAGSRLTVL.

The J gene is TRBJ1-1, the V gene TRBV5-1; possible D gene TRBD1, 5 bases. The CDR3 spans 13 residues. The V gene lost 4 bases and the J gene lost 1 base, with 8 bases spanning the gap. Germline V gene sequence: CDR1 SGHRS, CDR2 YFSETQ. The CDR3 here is CASSGGQNTEAFF. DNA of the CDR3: TGCGCCAGCAGCGGTGGACAGAACACTGAAGCTTTCTTT.

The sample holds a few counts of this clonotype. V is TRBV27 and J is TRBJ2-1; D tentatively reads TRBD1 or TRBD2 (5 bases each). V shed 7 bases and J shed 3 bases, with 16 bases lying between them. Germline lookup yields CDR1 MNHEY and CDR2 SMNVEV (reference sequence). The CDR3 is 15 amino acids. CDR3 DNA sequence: TGTGCCAGCATTTCTACGGGACGGGGCTACAATGAGCAGTTCTTC. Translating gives CASISTGRGYNEQFF.

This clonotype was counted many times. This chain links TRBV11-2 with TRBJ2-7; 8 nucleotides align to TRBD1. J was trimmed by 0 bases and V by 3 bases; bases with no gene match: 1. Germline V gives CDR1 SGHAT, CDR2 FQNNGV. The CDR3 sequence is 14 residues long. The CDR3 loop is CASSFQGASYEQYV. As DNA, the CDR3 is TGTGCCAGCAGCTTCCAGGGGGCCTCCTACGAGCAGTACGTC.

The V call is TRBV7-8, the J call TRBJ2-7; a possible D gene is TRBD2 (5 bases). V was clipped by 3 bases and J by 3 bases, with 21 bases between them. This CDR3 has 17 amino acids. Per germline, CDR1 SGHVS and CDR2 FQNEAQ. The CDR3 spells CASSFTIGEFGDYEQYF. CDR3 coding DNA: TGTGCCAGCAGCTTCACTATTGGGGAGTTTGGAGACTACGAGCAGTACTTC.

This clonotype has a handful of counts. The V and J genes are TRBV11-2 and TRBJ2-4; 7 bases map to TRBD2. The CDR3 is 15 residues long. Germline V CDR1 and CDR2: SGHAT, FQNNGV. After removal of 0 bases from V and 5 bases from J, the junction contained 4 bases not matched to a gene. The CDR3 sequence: CASSLDWLAENIQYF. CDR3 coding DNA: TGTGCCAGCAGCTTAGATTGGCTAGCGGAAAACATTCAGTACTTC.

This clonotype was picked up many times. Here the CDR3 DNA reads TGCGCCAGCAGCTTGGAAGGACGGCCAGAAGAGACCCAGTACTTC. Translated: CASSLEGRPEETQYF. The rearrangement joins TRBV5-1 to TRBJ2-5; D call uncertain. Germline V gene lookup returns CDR1 SGHRS and CDR2 YFSETQ. The V end was cut by 0 bases, the J end by 3 bases, with 12 bases between. The CDR3 contains 15 residues.

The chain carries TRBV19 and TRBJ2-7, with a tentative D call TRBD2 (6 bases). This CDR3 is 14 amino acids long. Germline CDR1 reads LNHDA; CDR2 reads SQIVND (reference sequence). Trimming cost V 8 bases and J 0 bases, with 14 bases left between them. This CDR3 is CASGEYGSSYEQYF. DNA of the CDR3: TGTGCCAGTGGCGAGTACGGGAGCTCCTACGAGCAGTACTTC. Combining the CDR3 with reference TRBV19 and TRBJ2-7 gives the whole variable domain DGGITQSPKYLFRKEGQNVTLSCEQNLNHDAMYWYRQDPGQGLRLIYYSQIVNDFQKGDIAEGYSVSREKKESFPLTVTSAQKNPTAFYLCASGEYGSSYEQYFGPGTRLTVT.

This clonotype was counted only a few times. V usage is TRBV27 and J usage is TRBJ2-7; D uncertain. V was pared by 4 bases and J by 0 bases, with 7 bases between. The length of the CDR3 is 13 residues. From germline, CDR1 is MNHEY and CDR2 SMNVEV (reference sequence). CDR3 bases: TGTGCCAGCAGTTCGCCAAACTCCTACGAGCAGTACTTC. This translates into CASSSPNSYEQYF.